The 8 T cell receptor beta chains presented below share a single source sample, sequenced in a study of cytotoxic CD8 clonotypes in ibrutinib-treated CLL. Here immunoSEQ multiplex PCR was the method, and the copy in TCRdb shows in-frame clones only, minus some. The table records 110,000 to 150,000 clones, approximately 80% of them present only once. The starting material was PBMCs, obtained after 12 months of ibrutinib treatment. The receptors stem from a human donor with chronic lymphocytic leukemia.

This clone was detected only once. This chain uses TRBV11-3 with TRBJ2-5; perhaps D is TRBD1 or TRBD2 (5 bases each). Germline CDR1 reads SGHNT; CDR2 reads YENEEA. The CDR3 loop spans 13 amino acids. V was cut by 5 bases and J by 4 bases, with 11 bases left in between. CDR3 nucleotides: TGTGCCAGCAGCCCGACTGGGGGAGAGACCCAGTACTTC. Amino acid sequence: CASSPTGGETQYF.

This clone showed up just a few times. The rearrangement links TRBV15 to TRBJ2-2; 8 bases line up with TRBD2. Germline trimming cut 3 bases from V and 1 base from J; bases unmatched to any gene: 4. CDR3 length equals 16 residues. The germline V gene encodes CDR1 LNHNV and CDR2 YYDKDF (reference sequence). In DNA form, the CDR3 reads TGTGCCACCAGCAGGTTCGGGGGGGAGAACACCGGGGAGCTGTTTTTT. It translates to CATSRFGGENTGELFF.

V usage is TRBV19 and J usage is TRBJ2-5; no reliable D call. V shed 9 bases and J shed 2 bases, with 16 bases lying between them. From germline, CDR1 is LNHDA and CDR2 SQIVND (reference sequence). The CDR3 has 14 amino acids. The CDR3 loop is CASASQSAQETQYF. The CDR3, as DNA: TGTGCCAGCGCCAGCCAGTCAGCGCAAGAGACCCAGTACTTC.

This rearrangement joins TRBV11-2 to TRBJ1-6, with D unclear. Per germline, CDR1 SGHAT and CDR2 FQNNGV. With 1 base removed from V and 0 bases from J, the gap between germline ends came to 7 bases. This CDR3 has 16 residues. CDR3 sequence: CASSLAAGSYNSPLHF. The CDR3 region has the DNA TGTGCCAGCAGCTTAGCCGCCGGCTCCTATAATTCACCCCTCCACTTT.

The rearrangement uses TRBV18 and TRBJ1-1, with 9 bases fitting TRBD1. CDR1 is KGHSH, CDR2 LQKENI, per germline. This CDR3 is 14 amino acids long. J gave up 4 bases and V 8 bases, and 8 bases lay outside the gene matches. Here the CDR3 reads CASRGTGQSTEAFF. The CDR3, as DNA: TGTGCCAGCCGAGGGACAGGGCAGAGCACTGAAGCTTTCTTT.

The chain is built from TRBV27 and TRBJ1-4; D unclear. CDR3 size: 12 residues. CDR1 is MNHEY and CDR2 is SMNVEV in the germline V gene (reference sequence). V dropped 6 bases and J dropped 8 bases, with 10 bases sitting between them. This chain's CDR3 is CASSRNLEKLFF. As DNA, the CDR3 is TGTGCCAGCAGCCGGAATTTGGAAAAACTGTTTTTT.

The rearrangement joins TRBV1 to TRBJ1-2. TRBV1 is reported as a pseudogene. The CDR3 loop spans 15 amino acids. The CDR3 DNA reads TGCACCAGCAGCCAAGAACAAGAGACTAACTATGGCTACACCTTC. This sequence encodes CTSSQEQETNYGYTF.

This rearrangement joins TRBV15 to TRBJ1-3; TRBD1 matches 7 bases. The CDR3 loop spans 17 amino acids. In germline, CDR1 is LNHNV, CDR2 YYDKDF (reference sequence). With V trimmed by 0 bases and J by 0 bases, 5 bases remained unmatched. This CDR3 is CATSRDLGTVSGNTIYF. DNA of the CDR3: TGTGCCACCAGCAGAGACCTTGGGACAGTCTCTGGAAACACCATATATTTT.